These T cell receptor beta chains were read from a single sample in a study of shared clonotypes between healthy human individuals. Profiling relied on immunoSEQ multiplex PCR, and the TCRdb table lists in-frame clones only, not all of them. The sample has roughly 1,000,000 clones; around 78% are singletons. The material sequenced was memory CD4+ T cells from PBMCs. The receptors were sampled from a man aged 18 to 29 in good health. Some clones in this sample may be carry-over from other donors' samples. The CDR3 runs from the conserved cysteine through the conserved F or W. Each record gives: V gene, D gene, clone size, J gene, CDR3 protein, CDR3 DNA. The D gene is left open where the match is weak. Expanded clones are given a class, and other clones once, few, many or no size at all.

v_gene: TRBV7-9; d_gene: .; abundance: .; j_gene: TRBJ2-6; CDR3aa: CASSLTRQITSGANVLTF; CDR3nt: TGTGCCAGCAGCTTAACCCGACAGATTACCTCTGGGGCCAACGTCCTGACTTTC
v_gene: TRBV28; d_gene: TRBD1; abundance: .; j_gene: TRBJ2-7; CDR3aa: CASSLTGGSYEQYF; CDR3nt: TGTGCCAGCAGCCTTACAGGGGGATCCTACGAGCAGTACTTC
v_gene: TRBV7-9; d_gene: .; abundance: .; j_gene: TRBJ1-1; CDR3aa: CASSKRGNTEAFF; CDR3nt: TGTGCCAGCAGCAAGAGGGGGAACACTGAAGCTTTCTTT
v_gene: TRBV5-4; d_gene: .; abundance: .; j_gene: TRBJ2-6; CDR3aa: CASSYPGANVLTF; CDR3nt: TGTGCCAGCAGCTATCCTGGGGCCAACGTCCTGACTTTC
v_gene: TRBV19; d_gene: TRBD1; abundance: .; j_gene: TRBJ2-5; CDR3aa: CASNARGSQETQYF; CDR3nt: TGTGCCAGTAACGCCAGGGGGTCACAAGAGACCCAGTACTTC
v_gene: TRBV28; d_gene: .; abundance: few; j_gene: TRBJ2-7; CDR3aa: CASTIHKSSYEQYF; CDR3nt: TGTGCCAGCACCATTCACAAGAGTTCCTACGAGCAGTACTTC
v_gene: TRBV5-1; d_gene: TRBD1; abundance: .; j_gene: TRBJ2-1; CDR3aa: CASSLTGQAIYNEQFF; CDR3nt: TGCGCCAGCAGCTTGACTGGACAGGCGATCTACAATGAGCAGTTCTTC
v_gene: TRBV18; d_gene: .; abundance: once; j_gene: TRBJ2-6; CDR3aa: CASGSSGANVLTF; CDR3nt: TGTGCTTCGGGGAGCTCTGGGGCCAACGTCCTGACTTTC
v_gene: TRBV19; d_gene: .; abundance: .; j_gene: TRBJ1-2; CDR3aa: CASTREYSLQGLDYGYTF; CDR3nt: TGTGCCAGTACCCGAGAGTATAGTCTCCAGGGGTTGGACTATGGCTACACCTTC
v_gene: TRBV6-1; d_gene: .; abundance: .; j_gene: TRBJ1-4; CDR3aa: CASRTGATNEKLFF; CDR3nt: TGTGCCAGCAGAACAGGCGCAACTAATGAAAAACTGTTTTTT
v_gene: TRBV10-2; d_gene: TRBD2; abundance: few; j_gene: TRBJ2-1; CDR3aa: CASSESVAGVRQFF; CDR3nt: TGCGCCAGCAGTGAGTCGGTAGCGGGAGTCAGGCAGTTCTTC
v_gene: TRBV6-4; d_gene: TRBD2; abundance: .; j_gene: TRBJ2-1; CDR3aa: CASSEEVRLAVIEQFF; CDR3nt: TGTGCCAGCAGTGAGGAGGTTAGGCTAGCGGTAATCGAGCAGTTCTTC
v_gene: TRBV28; d_gene: TRBD2; abundance: .; j_gene: TRBJ2-7; CDR3aa: CASSLGGNYEQYF; CDR3nt: TGTGCCAGCAGTCTCGGGGGGAATTACGAGCAGTACTTC
v_gene: TRBV25-1; d_gene: .; abundance: .; j_gene: TRBJ1-1; CDR3aa: CASSASLVLPAFF; CDR3nt: TGTGCCAGCAGTGCCTCACTGGTTCTCCCGGCTTTCTTT
v_gene: TRBV15; d_gene: .; abundance: .; j_gene: TRBJ2-1; CDR3aa: CATSRDLRISRNEQFF; CDR3nt: TGTGCCACCAGCAGAGATCTCAGGATCAGCCGCAATGAGCAGTTCTTC
v_gene: TRBV5-1; d_gene: .; abundance: once; j_gene: TRBJ2-3; CDR3aa: CASSLVGTSTDTQYF; CDR3nt: TGCGCCAGCAGCTTGGTGGGGACTAGCACAGATACGCAGTATTTT
v_gene: TRBV10-3; d_gene: TRBD1; abundance: .; j_gene: TRBJ1-1; CDR3aa: CAISEDRGVTEAFF; CDR3nt: TGTGCCATCAGTGAGGACAGGGGGGTCACTGAAGCTTTCTTT
v_gene: TRBV19; d_gene: .; abundance: .; j_gene: TRBJ2-3; CDR3aa: CASSISGLADTQYF; CDR3nt: TGTGCCAGTAGTATAAGCGGGTTGGCAGATACGCAGTATTTT
v_gene: TRBV6-5; d_gene: .; abundance: once; j_gene: TRBJ2-1; CDR3aa: CASRLGPREEQFF; CDR3nt: TGTGCCAGCAGGCTAGGGCCGAGGGAGGAGCAGTTCTTC
v_gene: TRBV28; d_gene: .; abundance: few; j_gene: TRBJ1-1; CDR3aa: CASSHPSSKTTEAFF; CDR3nt: TGTGCCAGCAGTCACCCGTCCTCCAAAACCACTGAAGCTTTCTTT
v_gene: TRBV9; d_gene: .; abundance: few; j_gene: TRBJ2-3; CDR3aa: CASSVAVPGSTDTQYF; CDR3nt: TGTGCCAGCAGCGTAGCCGTCCCGGGGAGCACAGATACGCAGTATTTT
v_gene: TRBV27; d_gene: .; abundance: .; j_gene: TRBJ1-5; CDR3aa: CASSPNNQPQHF; CDR3nt: TGTGCCAGCAGTCCAAACAATCAGCCCCAGCATTTT
v_gene: TRBV7-2; d_gene: TRBD1; abundance: .; j_gene: TRBJ1-3; CDR3aa: CASSLGQGTGNTIYF; CDR3nt: TGTGCCAGCAGCTTAGGACAGGGCACAGGAAACACCATATATTTT
v_gene: TRBV27; d_gene: .; abundance: few; j_gene: TRBJ1-1; CDR3aa: CASRPLAHTEAFF; CDR3nt: TGTGCCAGCAGACCTCTGGCACACACTGAAGCTTTCTTT
v_gene: TRBV28; d_gene: TRBD1; abundance: .; j_gene: TRBJ1-4; CDR3aa: CASSPPGAGGVEKLFF; CDR3nt: TGTGCCAGCAGTCCCCCCGGGGCAGGGGGCGTTGAAAAACTGTTTTTT
v_gene: TRBV28; d_gene: .; abundance: .; j_gene: TRBJ1-2; CDR3aa: CASSPSALGGLGVRSSGYTF; CDR3nt: TGTGCCAGCAGTCCCTCGGCGTTAGGTGGCCTCGGAGTACGTTCGTCCGGCTACACCTTC
v_gene: TRBV5-4; d_gene: .; abundance: .; j_gene: TRBJ1-6; CDR3aa: CAMGQPNSPLHF; CDR3nt: TGTGCCATGGGGCAGCCTAATTCACCCCTCCACTTT
v_gene: TRBV15; d_gene: TRBD1; abundance: .; j_gene: TRBJ1-4; CDR3aa: CATSRPGQEEEKLFF; CDR3nt: TGTGCCACCAGCAGGCCGGGACAGGAGGAAGAAAAACTGTTTTTT
v_gene: TRBV15; d_gene: .; abundance: once; j_gene: TRBJ2-1; CDR3aa: CATSFRLGNEQFF; CDR3nt: TGTGCCACCAGCTTCCGACTCGGGAATGAGCAGTTCTTC
v_gene: TRBV7-2; d_gene: .; abundance: .; j_gene: TRBJ2-5; CDR3aa: CASSFGTQETQYF; CDR3nt: TGTGCCAGCAGCTTTGGGACTCAAGAGACCCAGTACTTC
v_gene: TRBV6-5; d_gene: .; abundance: once; j_gene: TRBJ1-2; CDR3aa: CASSRDQNYGYTF; CDR3nt: TGTGCCAGCAGTCGCGACCAGAACTATGGCTACACCTTC
v_gene: TRBV5-6; d_gene: TRBD1; abundance: .; j_gene: TRBJ2-7; CDR3aa: CASSLSWGQAYEQYF; CDR3nt: TGTGCCAGCAGCTTGTCCTGGGGACAGGCCTACGAGCAGTACTTC
v_gene: TRBV28; d_gene: TRBD1; abundance: .; j_gene: TRBJ1-5; CDR3aa: CASSFLGQGANQPQHF; CDR3nt: TGTGCCAGCAGTTTTCTGGGACAGGGAGCTAATCAGCCCCAGCATTTT
v_gene: TRBV7-9; d_gene: TRBD1; abundance: few; j_gene: TRBJ2-3; CDR3aa: CASGMTGGSTDTQYF; CDR3nt: TGTGCCAGCGGAATGACAGGGGGGAGCACAGATACGCAGTATTTT
v_gene: TRBV27; d_gene: TRBD1; abundance: .; j_gene: TRBJ2-5; CDR3aa: CASSRDRQETQYF; CDR3nt: TGTGCCAGCAGCCGGGACAGGCAAGAGACCCAGTACTTC
v_gene: TRBV10-3; d_gene: TRBD1; abundance: .; j_gene: TRBJ1-1; CDR3aa: CAISARGGAVNTEAFF; CDR3nt: TGTGCCATCAGCGCCAGGGGGGGCGCCGTGAACACTGAAGCTTTCTTT
v_gene: TRBV6-1; d_gene: .; abundance: .; j_gene: TRBJ2-2; CDR3aa: CASSEVVDSGTGELFF; CDR3nt: TGTGCCAGCAGTGAAGTGGTGGACAGCGGTACCGGGGAGCTGTTTTTT
v_gene: TRBV5-5; d_gene: .; abundance: once; j_gene: TRBJ1-4; CDR3aa: CASSSTGGSREKLFF; CDR3nt: TGTGCCAGCAGCTCCACCGGGGGCAGTCGTGAAAAACTGTTTTTT
v_gene: TRBV9; d_gene: .; abundance: .; j_gene: TRBJ2-1; CDR3aa: CASSVFPDNEQFF; CDR3nt: TGTGCCAGCAGCGTATTCCCAGACAATGAGCAGTTCTTC